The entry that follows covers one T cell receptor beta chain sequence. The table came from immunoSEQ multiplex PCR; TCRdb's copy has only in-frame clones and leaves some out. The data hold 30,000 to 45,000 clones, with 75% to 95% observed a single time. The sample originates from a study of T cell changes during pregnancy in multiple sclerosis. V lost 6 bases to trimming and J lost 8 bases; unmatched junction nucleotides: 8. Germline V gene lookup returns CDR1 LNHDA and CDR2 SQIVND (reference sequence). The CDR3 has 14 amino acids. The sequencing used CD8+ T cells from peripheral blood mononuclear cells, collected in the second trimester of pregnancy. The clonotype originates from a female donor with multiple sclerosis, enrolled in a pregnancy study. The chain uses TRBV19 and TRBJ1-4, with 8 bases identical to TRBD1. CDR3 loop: CASRGDRLGEKLFF. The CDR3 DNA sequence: TGTGCCAGTAGAGGGGACAGGCTAGGAGAAAAACTGTTTTTT.